Following are 13 T cell receptor beta chains from one sample sequenced in a study of technical replicates of blood from a handful of donors. This table comes from immunoSEQ multiplex PCR, and its TCRdb copy is limited to in-frame clones, with some not included. The sample holds about 14,000 clones, approximately 80% seen once. Sample: PBMCs. The receptors were sampled from a human donor in good health.

The chain links TRBV28 to TRBJ2-1; a possible D gene is TRBD2 (5 bases). Trimming stripped 5 bases from V and 6 bases from J, with 11 bases between. Germline V gene data show CDR1 as MDHEN and CDR2 as SYDVKM. The CDR3 is 13 residues long. The CDR3 loop is CASSPSEGNEQFF. The DNA for the CDR3 is TGTGCCAGCAGTCCCTCAGAGGGCAATGAGCAGTTCTTC.

A few counts support this clone. V is TRBV15 and J is TRBJ2-7, with 9 bases lining up with TRBD1. Trimming removed 0 bases from V and 7 bases from J; junction bases left unmatched: 1. This CDR3 is built from 13 residues. Germline CDR1 reads LNHNV; CDR2 reads YYDKDF (reference sequence). CDR3 sequence (DNA): TGTGCCACCAGCAGAGAGGGGACAGGGGAGCAGTACTTC. The encoded protein is CATSREGTGEQYF.

The chain combines TRBV6-1 with TRBJ1-2, with D perhaps TRBD1 (6 bases). This CDR3 has 15 amino acids. The V end lost 2 bases, the J end lost 7 bases, and 17 bases lay between the germline ends. The germline V gene has CDR1 MNHNS and CDR2 SASEGT. CDR3 nucleotides: TGTGCCAGCAGTGAATCAGGGGACGGCCGGGGTGGCTACACCTTC. Translating gives CASSESGDGRGGYTF.

V gene TRBV5-6 combines with J gene TRBJ2-7; 7 positions agree with TRBD1. The CDR3 totals 14 residues. V was pared by 4 bases and J by 0 bases, with 4 bases of the junction left unmatched. Germline V CDR1 and CDR2: SGHDT, YYEEEE. The CDR3 sequence: CASSKGQPSYEQYF. The CDR3 DNA follows: TGTGCCAGCAGCAAGGGACAGCCCTCCTACGAGCAGTACTTC.

The gene calls are TRBV19 and TRBJ2-7; D is undetermined. In germline, CDR1 is LNHDA, CDR2 SQIVND (reference sequence). Trimming shortened V by 3 bases and J by 4 bases, and 7 bases separated the two germline ends. The CDR3 covers 12 residues. The CDR3 region has the DNA TGTGCCAGTAGTATTTCTCAGTACGAGCAGTACTTC. The encoded protein is CASSISQYEQYF.

Here the CDR3 DNA reads TGTGCCAGTAGCCCACAGGGGAGCTCCTACGAGCAGTACTTC. It specifies CASSPQGSSYEQYF. This chain links TRBV19 with TRBJ2-7, with TRBD1 matching 7 bases. V was clipped by 6 bases and J by 0 bases; unmatched bases: 5. The CDR3 has 14 amino acids. Germline loops: CDR1 LNHDA, CDR2 SQIVND (reference sequence).

The chain joins TRBV5-4 to TRBJ1-3; D remains unclear. This CDR3 spans 15 amino acids. Germline loops: CDR1 SGHNT, CDR2 YYREEE (reference sequence). V lost 1 base and J 0 bases, leaving 8 bases between the germline ends. In nucleotides, the CDR3 is TGTGCCAGCAGCTTGTACAGCTCCTCTGGAAACACCATATATTTT. Translation gives CASSLYSSSGNTIYF.

The rearrangement joins TRBV30 to TRBJ2-2; 12 positions agree with TRBD2. The CDR3 contains 16 residues. Germline values: CDR1 GTSNPN, CDR2 SVGIG (reference sequence). J was trimmed by 6 bases and V by 5 bases; bases with no gene match: 10. CDR3 in amino acids: CAWHKLAGGVPGELFF. In nucleotides, the CDR3 is TGTGCCTGGCATAAACTAGCGGGAGGTGTGCCCGGGGAGCTGTTTTTT.

The gene calls are TRBV5-1 and TRBJ2-3, with 9 nucleotides matching TRBD2. After removal of 4 bases from V and 4 bases from J, the junction contained 13 bases not matched to a gene. This CDR3 is built from 17 residues. Germline CDR1 SGHRS, CDR2 YFSETQ. As DNA, the CDR3 is TGCGCCAGCAGCCCGGGGGTTAGCGGGAGTCGGGCAGATACGCAGTATTTT. Encoded protein: CASSPGVSGSRADTQYF.

This clone was seen only once. This chain uses TRBV25-1 with TRBJ1-2, with D tentatively TRBD1 (5 bases). Looked up from germline, CDR1 is MGHDK and CDR2 is SYGVNS. The CDR3 is 14 residues long. With 3 bases removed from V and 1 base from J, the gap between germline ends came to 9 bases. The CDR3 DNA sequence: TGTGCCAGCAGTGATGGTCAGGGTAACTATGGCTACACCTTC. It yields the protein CASSDGQGNYGYTF.

The chain recombines TRBV18 with TRBJ2-3; D ambiguous. Germline V lookup: CDR1 KGHSH, CDR2 LQKENI. V was clipped by 0 bases and J by 1 base, with 5 bases between them. The CDR3 is 14 residues long. This CDR3 reads CASSPPFGTDTQYF. CDR3 nucleotides: TGTGCCAGCTCACCACCTTTCGGCACAGATACGCAGTATTTT. The variable domain in full, completed from reference TRBV18 and TRBJ2-3, reads NAGVMQNPRHLVRRRGQEARLRCSPMKGHSHVYWYRQLPEEGLKFMVYLQKENIIDESGMPKERFSAEFPKEGPSILRIQQVVRGDSAAYFCASSPPFGTDTQYFGPGTRLTVL.

This clone occurred a few times. The chain employs TRBV5-4 and TRBJ2-7; 9 nucleotides match TRBD2. The CDR3 has 16 residues. V shed 0 bases and J 2 bases; nucleotides not matched to a gene: 6. Germline assignment: CDR1 SGHNT and CDR2 YYREEE (reference sequence). Here the CDR3 reads CASSLGLAALTYEQYF. The DNA for the CDR3 is TGTGCCAGCAGCTTGGGACTAGCGGCGCTCACCTACGAGCAGTACTTC.

V gene TRBV1 combines with J gene TRBJ2-5; TRBD2 reflects the table's D call only, with no check against the DNA. TRBV1 is marked as a pseudogene. This CDR3 spans 18 amino acids. CDR3 residues: CTSSQDWLGLSGEETQYF. The CDR3 coding sequence is TGCACCAGCAGCCAAGATTGGCTAGGTCTGTCGGGAGAAGAGACCCAGTACTTC.